This T cell receptor beta chain emerged from a study of glioma-infiltrating T cells after dendritic cell vaccination. Germline assignment: CDR1 MNHEY and CDR2 SVGAGI. The CDR3 runs to 14 residues. The germline V and J ends were trimmed by 5 bases and 2 bases, with 11 bases remaining between them. Profiled with immunoSEQ multiplex PCR; TCRdb holds only in-frame clones, not every one. The table records approximately 84,000 clones, under 90% of them present only once. Sequencing used blood, obtained before dendritic cell vaccination. The source of this sequence is a human donor with glioblastoma. The rearrangement uses TRBV6-5 and TRBJ2-3, with D possibly matching TRBD1 (5 bases). The CDR3 protein is CASSPGQHTDTQYF. The CDR3 DNA reads TGTGCCAGCAGTCCAGGACAACACACAGATACGCAGTATTTT.